This TCR beta chain was identified in a study of blood T cell repertoires in COVID-19. Study background: The origin of the acute and convalescent COVID-19 samples was the United States, Italy and Spain. The cDNA or gDNA used as material had been derived from T cells, B-cell-depleted T cells, or PBMCs.

The repertoire was sequenced with immunoSEQ multiplex PCR; TCRdb's copy has only in-frame clones and lacks some. Of about 200,000 clones listed, 86% are singletons. Per the germline V gene, CDR1 is SGHTA and CDR2 is FQGNSA. Trimming pared 1 base from V and 3 bases from J, leaving 10 bases between. The CDR3 spans 15 residues. Self-reported history from a screening survey and questionnaire set each donor's cohort. Sequencing was done on a sample of PBMCs or T cells enriched from blood (not recorded which). This receptor was taken from a man aged 40-49 years with acute COVID-19. The chain employs TRBV7-2 and TRBJ1-5; D is uncertain. For the CDR3, the DNA is TGTGCCAGCAGCTTAGGAGGGATAAACAATCAGCCCCAGCATTTT. Amino acids: CASSLGGINNQPQHF.